This entry lists 29 T cell receptor beta chains sequenced from one sample in a study of cytomegalovirus exposure and HLA in healthy donors. PCR used 60 Vbeta primers and 13 Jbeta primers. Measured with immunoSEQ multiplex PCR; TCRdb has only the in-frame clones, and not every one. The table has 200,000 or so clones, 75% to 85% seen once. Source material: PBMCs. The receptors shown here come from a woman between 45 and 60 years old in good health and CMV-seropositive.

The CDR3 DNA follows: TGTGCCAGCTCACCCGGACAGGATCGGGAGACCCAGTACTTC. This gives the protein CASSPGQDRETQYF. The genes are TRBV18 and TRBJ2-5; 7 nucleotides agree with TRBD1. Germline V lookup: CDR1 KGHSH, CDR2 LQKENI. Trimming cost V 3 bases and J 5 bases; bases outside gene matches: 6. This CDR3 has 14 residues.

This clone showed up just a few times. This sequence joins TRBV7-8 and TRBJ2-7; 11 bases agree with TRBD2. V was clipped by 2 bases and J by 0 bases; unmatched bases: 3. Germline-derived CDR1 and CDR2 are SGHVS and FQNEAQ. This CDR3 is 16 amino acids long. The CDR3 loop is CASSLRLAGTSYEQYF. The CDR3 DNA sequence: TGTGCCAGCAGCTTAAGACTAGCGGGGACCTCCTACGAGCAGTACTTC.

The chain uses TRBV4-1 and TRBJ2-4; 10 bases are a match to TRBD2. J gave up 0 bases and V 4 bases, and 9 bases lay outside the gene matches. The CDR3 length is 18 residues. Germline V CDR1 and CDR2: MGHRA, YSYEKL. CDR3 region: CASSPGLAGGLAKNIQYF. The CDR3 DNA is TGCGCCAGCAGCCCCGGGTTAGCGGGAGGACTAGCCAAAAACATTCAGTACTTC.

This clone appeared a single time. The V gene is TRBV13, the J gene TRBJ2-7, with TRBD1 matching 12 bases. With 5 bases clipped from V and 3 bases from J, the junction kept 5 bases outside the gene matches. CDR3 size: 15 residues. The germline V gene has CDR1 PRHDT and CDR2 FYEKMQ (reference sequence). The CDR3 sequence: CASSPGTGGGYEQYF. The DNA of the CDR3 is TGTGCCAGCAGCCCAGGGACAGGGGGCGGCTACGAGCAGTACTTC.

The chain links TRBV4-1 to TRBJ1-3; weak D call: TRBD1 (5 bases). The CDR3 covers 16 residues. Trimming pared 0 bases from V and 8 bases from J, leaving 17 bases between. Germline assignment: CDR1 MGHRA and CDR2 YSYEKL. In DNA form, the CDR3 reads TGCGCCAGCAGCCAAGACCGGGGGATGCTTGGGGACACCATATATTTT. Amino acid sequence: CASSQDRGMLGDTIYF.

On this clone: Other DNA sequences in the same sample also yield this CDR3. V usage is TRBV2 and J usage is TRBJ2-3; D gene uncertain. Germline CDR1 is SNHLY and CDR2 is FYNNEI. The CDR3 length is 15 residues. V lost 5 bases to trimming and J lost 0 bases, with 12 bases between them. The DNA for the CDR3 is TGTGCCAGCAGTCGACTGGCTGTTAGCACAGATACGCAGTATTTT. Residues: CASSRLAVSTDTQYF.

The V and J genes are TRBV11-2 and TRBJ1-3; 7 nucleotides agree with TRBD1. J gave up 8 bases and V 2 bases, and 6 bases lay outside the gene matches. There are 14 residues in the CDR3. Germline V lookup: CDR1 SGHAT, CDR2 FQNNGV. CDR3 amino acids: CASSLTGVEDTIYF. CDR3 nucleotides: TGTGCCAGCAGCTTAACAGGGGTAGAGGACACCATATATTTT.

The J gene is TRBJ2-5, the V gene TRBV6-1, with 12 nucleotides matching TRBD1. Germline V gene lookup returns CDR1 MNHNS and CDR2 SASEGT. The CDR3 covers 14 residues. Unmatched junction bases numbered 3, after V lost 6 bases and J lost 4 bases. As DNA, the CDR3 is TGTGCCAGCAGACCGGGACAGGGGGCAGAGACCCAGTACTTC. Its translation is CASRPGQGAETQYF.

The chain couples TRBV2 to TRBJ1-5; D not resolved. The CDR3 length is 13 residues. The V gene's germline CDR1 is SNHLY and CDR2 FYNNEI. The ends were cut back, 7 bases at V and 4 bases at J, with 11 bases in the middle. In nucleotides, the CDR3 is TGTGCCAGCATGTTTCGGGATAATCAGCCCCAGCATTTT. Translation gives CASMFRDNQPQHF.

The rearrangement links TRBV2 to TRBJ2-2; D unresolved. The CDR3 is 14 residues long. Per germline, CDR1 SNHLY and CDR2 FYNNEI. Trimming pared 3 bases from V and 0 bases from J, leaving 5 bases between. The chain's CDR3 is CASSDPANTGELFF. The DNA for the CDR3 is TGTGCCAGCAGTGACCCAGCGAACACCGGGGAGCTGTTTTTT. The variable domain in full, completed from reference TRBV2 and TRBJ2-2, reads EPEVTQTPSHQVTQMGQEVILRCVPISNHLYFYWYRQILGQKVEFLVSFYNNEISEKSEIFDDQFSVERPDGSNFTLKIRSTKLEDSAMYFCASSDPANTGELFFGEGSRLTVL.

The chain uses TRBV5-6 and TRBJ1-5; 7 bases fit TRBD1. Germline V gives CDR1 SGHDT, CDR2 YYEEEE. V dropped 6 bases and J dropped 4; count of bases not matched to a gene: 4. This CDR3 comprises 13 residues. The CDR3 protein is CASNIQGNQPQHF. The CDR3, as DNA: TGTGCCAGCAATATACAGGGGAATCAGCCCCAGCATTTT. The variable domain in full, with the rest retrieved from reference TRBV5-6 and TRBJ1-5, is DAGVTQSPTHLIKTRGQQVTLRCSPKSGHDTVSWYQQALGQGPQFIFQYYEEEERQRGNFPDRFSGHQFPNYSSELNVNALLLGDSALYLCASNIQGNQPQHFGDGTRLSIL.

The chain links TRBV7-9 to TRBJ2-3, with D possibly being TRBD1 (6 bases). The length of the CDR3 is 17 residues. Germline values: CDR1 SEHNR, CDR2 FQNEAQ (reference sequence). V lost 5 bases to trimming and J lost 4 bases, with 22 bases between them. DNA for the CDR3: TGTGCCAGCAGCGCCCAACTGTGGGCCAGGGGCGCAGATACGCAGTATTTT. It codes for CASSAQLWARGADTQYF.

The rearrangement uses TRBV9 and TRBJ2-1; 12 bases align to TRBD2. Trimming at V came to 3 bases and at J to 9 bases, leaving 7 bases not matched to a gene. Looked up from germline, CDR1 is SGDLS and CDR2 is YYNGEE. There are 15 residues in the CDR3. The CDR3 sequence is CASSESSGRAGEQFF. The CDR3 bases are TGTGCCAGCAGCGAGTCTAGCGGGAGGGCCGGTGAGCAGTTCTTC.

The table lists this clone with a few counts. The chain carries TRBV4-2 and TRBJ2-3, with TRBD1 matching 9 bases. Germline CDR1 LGHNA, CDR2 YNFKEQ. V trimming: 3 bases; J trimming: 7 bases; junction bases outside the gene matches: 11. The CDR3 runs 16 residues. CDR3 nucleotide sequence: TGTGCCAGCAGCCAGGCCGGGGACAGGGATCAATATACGCAGTATTTT. Its protein is CASSQAGDRDQYTQYF.

The rearrangement uses TRBV28 and TRBJ1-1, with D possibly matching TRBD1 (6 bases). The CDR3 length is 19 residues. The V gene's germline CDR1 is MDHEN and CDR2 SYDVKM. Deletions cut 5 bases from V and 0 bases from J, with 25 bases between. The CDR3 region has the DNA TGTGCCAGCAGTCTTACGCCAGGGGCCAACTTCTTAATGAACACTGAAGCTTTCTTT. Encoded protein: CASSLTPGANFLMNTEAFF. Variable domain in full (rest from reference TRBV28 and TRBJ1-1): DVKVTQSSRYLVKRTGEKVFLECVQDMDHENMFWYRQDPGLGLRLIYFSYDVKMKEKGDIPEGYSVSREKKERFSLILESASTNQTSMYLCASSLTPGANFLMNTEAFFGQGTRLTVV.

This clone was counted between two and nine times. This CDR3 reads CASSLSQETYEQYF. CDR3 DNA: TGTGCCAGCAGTTTATCTCAGGAAACCTACGAGCAGTACTTC. This chain uses TRBV28 with TRBJ2-7; D gene unclear. Germline lookup yields CDR1 MDHEN and CDR2 SYDVKM. The ends were cut back, 1 base at V and 2 bases at J, with 9 bases in the middle. The CDR3 loop spans 14 amino acids.

The J gene is TRBJ2-1, the V gene TRBV7-8, with 14 bases lining up with TRBD2. Losses at the gene ends were 4 bases for V and 5 bases for J; bases not matched to a gene: 7. Germline V gives CDR1 SGHVS, CDR2 FQNEAQ. The CDR3 runs to 17 residues. This chain's CDR3 is CASSWAGTSGGHNEQFF. CDR3 sequence (DNA): TGTGCCAGCAGCTGGGCCGGGACTAGCGGGGGCCACAATGAGCAGTTCTTC.

The chain is built from TRBV10-3 and TRBJ1-1, with D hard to call. This CDR3 comprises 14 residues. Trimming stripped 2 bases from V and 4 bases from J, with 11 bases between. Germline-derived CDR1 and CDR2 are ENHRY and SYGVKD. The CDR3 loop is CAISEPSAGTEAFF. The CDR3 nucleotides read TGTGCCATCAGTGAGCCCTCGGCGGGCACTGAAGCTTTCTTT.

The chain's CDR3 is CATHKQTGSETQYF. The DNA of the CDR3 is TGTGCCACCCATAAACAGACAGGGTCGGAGACCCAGTACTTC. The V and J genes are TRBV7-8 and TRBJ2-5, with 7 positions matching TRBD1. The CDR3 contains 14 residues. V lost 10 bases to trimming and J lost 5 bases; unmatched junction nucleotides: 13. Germline V gives CDR1 SGHVS, CDR2 FQNEAQ.

This clone was detected only a few times. The chain has TRBV10-2 and TRBJ1-2; 12 nucleotides match TRBD1. The J segment lost 2 bases and the V segment lost 7 bases, leaving 5 bases of the junction unmatched. The CDR3 sequence is 15 residues long. Germline CDR1 reads WSHSY; CDR2 reads SAAADI. The CDR3 DNA follows: TGCGCCAGCAACCCGGGACAGGGGGCGAACTATGGCTACACCTTC. This codes for CASNPGQGANYGYTF.

CDR3 nucleotides: TGTGCCAGCAGCTGGGGGACAGGGGCCTACGAGCAGTACTTC. This translates into CASSWGTGAYEQYF. The J gene is TRBJ2-7, the V gene TRBV5-5; 10 nucleotides align to TRBD1. The CDR3 extends over 14 amino acids. CDR1 and CDR2 from the germline V gene are SGHKS and YYEKEE (reference sequence). With 3 bases clipped from V and 2 bases from J, the junction kept 2 bases outside the gene matches.

In this sample, this clone turned up once. The chain has TRBV19 and TRBJ1-5; D is perhaps TRBD1 (5 bases). Germline CDR1 and CDR2: LNHDA and SQIVND (reference sequence). Between the trimmed V and J ends, which lost 9 bases and 0 bases, there was a span of 18 bases. The CDR3 spans 16 residues. CDR3 DNA: TGTGCCAGCCATCGGGGGGGGGTGAATAGCAATCAGCCCCAGCATTTT. Encoded protein: CASHRGGVNSNQPQHF.

The chain has TRBV28 and TRBJ2-7, with TRBD2 matching over 8 bases. V trimming: 2 bases; J trimming: 0 bases; junction bases outside the gene matches: 3. The length of the CDR3 is 15 residues. Germline V gene sequence: CDR1 MDHEN, CDR2 SYDVKM. DNA for the CDR3: TGTGCCAGCAGTTTAACTAGCGGAAGCTCCTACGAGCAGTACTTC. Translation gives CASSLTSGSSYEQYF.

This rearrangement joins TRBV10-1 to TRBJ2-2; 7 bases are shared with TRBD1. The J segment lost 0 bases and the V segment lost 10 bases, leaving 8 bases of the junction unmatched. The CDR3 consists of 15 residues. CDR1 is WNHNN and CDR2 is SYGVQD in the germline V gene (reference sequence). The CDR3 spells CATSSGTANTGELFF. CDR3 DNA: TGCGCCACAAGCTCCGGGACAGCGAACACCGGGGAGCTGTTTTTT.

This clone appeared a single time. V and J are TRBV6-6 and TRBJ1-6; D is ambiguous. V lost 2 bases to trimming and J lost 4 bases, with 9 bases between them. The CDR3 contains 15 residues. Per the germline V gene, CDR1 is MNHNY and CDR2 is SVGAGI (reference sequence). CDR3 region: CASSYGRPYNSPLHF. As DNA, the CDR3 is TGTGCCAGCAGTTACGGCAGGCCTTATAATTCACCCCTCCACTTT.

This chain links TRBV5-1 with TRBJ2-1; perhaps TRBD2 as D (5 bases). Germline V gene data show CDR1 as SGHRS and CDR2 as YFSETQ. This CDR3 region has 12 residues. The V end was cut by 1 base, the J end by 10 bases, with 9 bases between. DNA for the CDR3: TGCGCCAGCAGCTTGAATAGCGTCGAGCAGTTCTTC. Protein: CASSLNSVEQFF.

The chain links TRBV15 to TRBJ2-3; 8 bases fit TRBD1. The ends lost 2 bases at V and 6 bases at J; junction bases unmatched: 10. There are 16 residues in the CDR3. CDR1 is LNHNV and CDR2 is YYDKDF in the germline V gene (reference sequence). For the CDR3, the DNA is TGTGCCACCAGCAGACCCGGGGCAGGGGGCGCGGATACGCAGTATTTT. The encoded protein is CATSRPGAGGADTQYF.

The gene calls are TRBV10-1 and TRBJ2-5; tentative D call: TRBD1 (5 bases). The DNA matches TRBJ2-7 better at its end, which makes the J call doubtful. This CDR3 comprises 14 residues. The germline CDR1 and CDR2 sequences are WNHNN and SYGVQD (reference sequence). The CDR3 loop is CASSPFWGLHEQYF. Here the CDR3 DNA reads TGCGCCAGCAGTCCATTTTGGGGCCTACACGAGCAGTACTTC.

The rearrangement links TRBV28 to TRBJ2-2; 12 bases align to TRBD2. The V and J ends lost 5 bases and 4 bases, in that order; junction bases with no gene match: 5. CDR1 and CDR2 (germline): MDHEN, SYDVKM. The CDR3 sequence is 16 residues long. The CDR3 bases are TGTGCCAGCAGTCTAGCGGGGGGGGCGGTCACCGGGGAGCTGTTTTTT. It yields the protein CASSLAGGAVTGELFF. Full variable domain (outside the CDR3, taken from reference TRBV28 and TRBJ2-2): DVKVTQSSRYLVKRTGEKVFLECVQDMDHENMFWYRQDPGLGLRLIYFSYDVKMKEKGDIPEGYSVSREKKERFSLILESASTNQTSMYLCASSLAGGAVTGELFFGEGSRLTVL.